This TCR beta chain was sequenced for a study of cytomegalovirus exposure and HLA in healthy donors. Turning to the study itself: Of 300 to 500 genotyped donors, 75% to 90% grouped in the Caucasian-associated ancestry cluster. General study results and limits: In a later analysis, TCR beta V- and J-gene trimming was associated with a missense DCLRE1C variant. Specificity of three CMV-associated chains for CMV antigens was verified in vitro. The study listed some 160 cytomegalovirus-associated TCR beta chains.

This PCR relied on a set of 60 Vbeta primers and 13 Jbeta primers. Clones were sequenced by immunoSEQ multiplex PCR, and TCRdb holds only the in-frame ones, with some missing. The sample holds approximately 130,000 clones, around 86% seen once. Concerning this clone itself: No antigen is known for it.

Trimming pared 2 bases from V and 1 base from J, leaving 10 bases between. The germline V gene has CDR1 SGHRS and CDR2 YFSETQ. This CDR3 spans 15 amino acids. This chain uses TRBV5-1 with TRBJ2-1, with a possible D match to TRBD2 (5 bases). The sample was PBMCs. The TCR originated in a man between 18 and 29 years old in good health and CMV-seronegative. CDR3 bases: TGCGCCAGCAGCTTTTTCCGGGATTCCTACAATGAGCAGTTCTTC. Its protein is CASSFFRDSYNEQFF.